These 10 T cell receptor beta chains share one sample of origin, sequenced in a study of T cell changes during pregnancy in multiple sclerosis (dated by TCRdb to about 2019). To prepare the library, the immunoSEQ multiplex PCR assay was applied. The clones in this table, taken by TCRdb from immuneACCESS, are in-frame only. Not every clone is retained; where verified, under half of the shortfall comes from an unresolved V gene, and the cause of the rest is unknown. Present in this sample are roughly 50,000 clones, around 91% of which were seen just once. The ten largest make up 8% to 9.5% of the sample. The material was CD8+ T cells from peripheral blood mononuclear cells, obtained in the second trimester of pregnancy. Receptor source: a female donor with multiple sclerosis, enrolled in a pregnancy study.

This chain joins TRBV19 and TRBJ1-6, with D unclear. This CDR3 comprises 15 residues. Trimming took 3 bases from V and 5 from J, leaving 11 bases between them. Germline V gene sequence: CDR1 LNHDA, CDR2 SQIVND (reference sequence). The CDR3 reads CASSIGFEDNSPLHF. DNA for the CDR3: TGTGCCAGTAGTATTGGGTTCGAGGATAATTCACCCCTCCACTTT.

This chain connects TRBV19 to TRBJ1-2; the D is unclear. V dropped 0 bases and J dropped 8 bases, with 10 bases sitting between them. The CDR3 loop spans 13 amino acids. Germline values: CDR1 LNHDA, CDR2 SQIVND (reference sequence). The CDR3 DNA reads TGTGCCAGTAGTATAGAGACAATTGGCGGCTACACCTTC. Translated, it gives CASSIETIGGYTF. The complete variable domain, with remaining parts taken from reference TRBV19 and TRBJ1-2, reads DGGITQSPKYLFRKEGQNVTLSCEQNLNHDAMYWYRQDPGQGLRLIYYSQIVNDFQKGDIAEGYSVSREKKESFPLTVTSAQKNPTAFYLCASSIETIGGYTFGSGTRLTVV.

This chain connects TRBV10-3 to TRBJ2-4; 8 bases are a match to TRBD1. CDR1 and CDR2 from the germline V gene are ENHRY and SYGVKD. The CDR3 runs to 14 residues. The junction had 6 bases not matched to a gene; V was cut back by 3 bases and J by 8 bases. The CDR3 is CAISDPDREDIQYF. For the CDR3, the DNA is TGTGCCATCAGTGACCCGGACAGGGAAGACATTCAGTACTTC.

The gene calls are TRBV9 and TRBJ2-7, with a tentative D call TRBD1 (6 bases). Germline V CDR1 and CDR2: SGDLS, YYNGEE. The germline V and J ends were trimmed by 0 bases and 4 bases, with 17 bases remaining between them. This CDR3 region has 16 residues. The CDR3, as DNA: TGTGCCAGCAGCGTAGGGGGGACAATGTCGAGTTACGAGCAGTACTTC. Its protein is CASSVGGTMSSYEQYF.

This clone has only one observation. The chain employs TRBV9 and TRBJ2-5; TRBD2 agrees at 10 bases. The germline V gene has CDR1 SGDLS and CDR2 YYNGEE. Trimming took 4 bases from V and 5 from J; bases not matched to a gene: 8. The CDR3 consists of 15 residues. CDR3 amino acids: CASSISGGAQETQYF. In DNA form, the CDR3 reads TGTGCCAGCAGCATAAGCGGGGGGGCCCAGGAGACCCAGTACTTC.

This clone was observed once. The chain joins TRBV27 to TRBJ2-7; D is undetermined. CDR1 and CDR2 (germline): MNHEY, SMNVEV (reference sequence). V was clipped by 2 bases and J by 5 bases, with 7 bases between them. The CDR3 sequence is 12 residues long. CDR3 loop: CASSLIGDEQYF. CDR3 bases: TGTGCCAGCAGTTTAATTGGAGACGAGCAGTACTTC.

V and J are TRBV5-4 and TRBJ2-1, with a weak D call TRBD2 (6 bases). The CDR3 has 12 amino acids. Germline V gene sequence: CDR1 SGHNT, CDR2 YYREEE (reference sequence). V was clipped by 0 bases and J by 9 bases, with 7 bases between them. The CDR3, as DNA: TGTGCCAGCAGCTTGGGGGAGGTTGAGCAGTTCTTC. Its protein product is CASSLGEVEQFF.

V is TRBV6-1 and J is TRBJ1-1; 11 bases fit TRBD1. This CDR3 region has 11 residues. CDR1 MNHNS and CDR2 SASEGT come from the germline V gene. V shed 6 bases, J shed 10 bases, and the junction held 1 base outside the gene matches. The CDR3 DNA is TGTGCCAGCAGCGGGACAGGGGGAGCTTTCTTT. This gives the protein CASSGTGGAFF.

The chain combines TRBV6-1 with TRBJ2-1; TRBD2 agrees at 9 bases. Germline values: CDR1 MNHNS, CDR2 SASEGT. The CDR3 covers 15 residues. Losses at the gene ends were 6 bases for V and 1 base for J; bases not matched to a gene: 4. CDR3 sequence reads: CASRALAGSYNEQFF. The DNA of the CDR3 is TGTGCCAGCAGGGCCCTAGCGGGATCCTACAATGAGCAGTTCTTC.

As regards this clone: Sequence at one end of the junction differs from germline and may be a read error. J is TRBJ2-3 and V is TRBV7-7; perhaps TRBD2 as D (7 bases). The CDR3 is made up of 14 amino acids. CDR1 is SSHAT, CDR2 FNYEAQ, per germline (reference sequence). The CDR3 nucleotides read TGTGCTAGCAGCAAGGGGGGGTGGGCAGATACGCAGTATTTT. Translating gives CASSKGGWADTQYF. Complete variable domain (other parts from reference TRBV7-7 and TRBJ2-3): GAGVSQSPRYKVTKRGQDVTLRCDPISSHATLYWYQQALGQGPEFLTYFNYEAQPDKSGLPSDRFSAERPEGSISTLTIQRTEQRDSAMYRCASSKGGWADTQYFGPGTRLTVL.